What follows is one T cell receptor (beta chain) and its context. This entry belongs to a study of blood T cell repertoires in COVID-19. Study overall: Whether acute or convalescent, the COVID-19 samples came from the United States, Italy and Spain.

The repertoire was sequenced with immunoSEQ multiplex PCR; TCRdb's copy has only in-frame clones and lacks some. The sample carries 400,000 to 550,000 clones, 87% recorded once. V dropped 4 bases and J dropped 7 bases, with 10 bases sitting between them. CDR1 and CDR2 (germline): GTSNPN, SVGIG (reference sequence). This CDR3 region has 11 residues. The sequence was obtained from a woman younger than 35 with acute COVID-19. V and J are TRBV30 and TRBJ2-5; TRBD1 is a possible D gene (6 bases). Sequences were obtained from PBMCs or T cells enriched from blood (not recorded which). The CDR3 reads CAWTLGGTQYF. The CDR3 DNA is TGTGCCTGGACCTTAGGGGGGACCCAGTACTTC.